The 28 T cell receptor beta chains given below trace back to one sample, sequenced in a study of blood T cells in healthy people across ages. Using a J-beta primer mix together with a sample-barcoded 5' primer, a second PCR was run for roughly 6 to 12 cycles. TCRdb reanalysed the 5' RACE reads using MiXCR and keeps one entry per CDR3 protein. This sample yields about 800,000 distinct CDR3 sequences, of which approximately 25% are seen a single time; around 3.6% belongs to the top ten. This sample was also put to use in a study of T cells of mothers and their children.

The sequencing sample was made of blood. The receptors derive from a boy between 10 and 17 years old in good health.

Points on this clonotype: One end of the junction fails to match germline, which may point to a read error. V gene TRBV10-3 combines with J gene TRBJ1-2, with 8 bases lining up with TRBD1. There are 16 residues in the CDR3. Germline CDR1 reads ENHRY; CDR2 reads SYGVKD. The CDR3, as DNA: TGTGCCATCAGGGAGTCCGACAGGGGTCGAGGCTATGGCTACACCTTC. As protein: CAIRESDRGRGYGYTF.

The chain couples TRBV5-1 to TRBJ1-4, with a weak D call TRBD1 (6 bases). Germline V gene lookup returns CDR1 SGHRS and CDR2 YFSETQ. The V end was cut by 4 bases, the J end by 4 bases, with 14 bases between. CDR3 length: 15 amino acids. CDR3 DNA sequence: TGCGCCAGCAGCCCCTACAGGGTTGGTAATGAAAAACTGTTTTTT. This gives the protein CASSPYRVGNEKLFF.

This chain connects TRBV7-9 to TRBJ2-6; D gene unclear. CDR1 and CDR2 from the germline V gene are SEHNR and FQNEAQ (reference sequence). The CDR3 totals 18 residues. Between the trimmed V and J ends, which lost 6 bases and 0 bases, there was a span of 18 bases. CDR3 DNA: TGTGCCAGCAGTTTAATGGGTCAATTATTCTCTGGGGCCAACGTCCTGACTTTC. Protein product: CASSLMGQLFSGANVLTF.

V and J are TRBV10-3 and TRBJ2-5; D may be TRBD1 (5 bases). The CDR3 runs 17 residues. V gave up 4 bases and J gave up 2 bases, with 20 bases separating them. The germline V gene encodes CDR1 ENHRY and CDR2 SYGVKD. Here the CDR3 DNA reads TGTGCCATCAGTGGGCCACCGATAATAAGGGGACAAGAGACCCAGTACTTC. Translation gives CAISGPPIIRGQETQYF.

This clonotype was found a few times. The chain has TRBV29-1 and TRBJ2-4; TRBD1 is a possible D gene (6 bases). The V end was cut by 3 bases, the J end by 6 bases, with 12 bases between. The CDR3 sequence is 13 residues long. The V gene's germline CDR1 is SQVTM and CDR2 ANQGSEA. The CDR3 protein is CSVDEQGLNIQYF. In DNA form, the CDR3 reads TGCAGCGTTGATGAGCAGGGGCTAAACATTCAGTACTTC.

V usage is TRBV7-2 and J usage is TRBJ2-3; possible D gene TRBD1, 6 bases. V gave up 0 bases and J gave up 9 bases, with 10 bases separating them. The CDR3 length is 13 residues. Germline CDR1 is SGHTA and CDR2 is FQGNSA. CDR3 DNA sequence: TGTGCCAGCAGCTTAGCGGGACAACCAACGCAGTATTTT. This sequence encodes CASSLAGQPTQYF.

This rearrangement joins TRBV29-1 to TRBJ1-2; D gene unclear. Germline CDR1 reads SQVTM; CDR2 reads ANQGSEA. The CDR3 has 14 amino acids. The V end was cut by 2 bases, the J end by 4 bases, with 14 bases between. CDR3 region: CSVERRLSIYGYTF. DNA of the CDR3: TGCAGCGTTGAAAGGCGGCTTTCTATCTATGGCTACACCTTC.

The rearrangement joins TRBV4-3 to TRBJ2-2; TRBD1 might be the D (6 bases). The CDR3 loop spans 15 amino acids. Germline V gene data show CDR1 as LGHNA and CDR2 as YSLEER. Trimming left V 3 bases short and J 4 bases short, with 12 bases between. CDR3 DNA: TGCGCCAGCAGCCAGCTTACAGGGTCCACCGGGGAGCTGTTTTTT. Translation: CASSQLTGSTGELFF.

This clonotype was counted only a few times. At one end the junction does not follow the germline gene, possibly because of a read error. CDR3 bases: TGCGCCGGCAGCCAGGGGTTCAAACAGGGGAACGAGCAGTACTTC. Its protein product is CAGSQGFKQGNEQYF. The gene calls are TRBV4-3 and TRBJ2-7, with 7 positions matching TRBD1. CDR1 and CDR2 from the germline V gene are LGHNA and YSLEER. CDR3 length: 15 amino acids.

This clonotype turned up a few times. The chain employs TRBV4-3 and TRBJ2-1, with unresolved D. The V end lost 0 bases, the J end lost 0 bases, and 12 bases lay between the germline ends. CDR1 LGHNA and CDR2 YSLEER come from the germline V gene. The CDR3 is made up of 17 amino acids. The CDR3 loop is CASSQEAAQFSYNEQFF. The CDR3 region has the DNA TGCGCCAGCAGCCAAGAGGCGGCGCAGTTCTCCTACAATGAGCAGTTCTTC.

The rearrangement uses TRBV12-3 or TRBV12-4 and TRBJ2-5; tentatively, D is TRBD2 (7 bases). V was clipped by 2 bases and J by 6 bases, with 16 bases between them. The CDR3 totals 15 residues. CDR3: CASSLFAGAVKTQYF. The CDR3 DNA reads TGTGCCAGCAGTTTATTCGCGGGGGCCGTAAAGACCCAGTACTTC.

The chain joins TRBV6-2 or TRBV6-3 to TRBJ2-1; TRBD2 matches at 7 bases. The trim removed 6 bases at V and 5 bases at J, leaving 7 bases unmatched. Germline CDR1 MNHEY, CDR2 SVGEGT. The CDR3 is 14 amino acids. CDR3 bases: TGTGCCAGCAGAAGCCAGCGGGGCCACAATGAGCAGTTCTTC. It translates to CASRSQRGHNEQFF.

The V call is TRBV20-1, the J call TRBJ2-7, with 10 bases matching TRBD1. With 5 bases clipped from V and 5 bases from J, the junction kept 12 bases outside the gene matches. CDR1 and CDR2 (germline): DFQATT, SNEGSKA (reference sequence). CDR3 size: 15 residues. CDR3 protein: CSALDRGTGVHEQYF. The CDR3 DNA follows: TGCAGTGCTTTAGACCGGGGGACAGGGGTGCACGAGCAGTACTTC.

This rearrangement joins TRBV6-1 to TRBJ2-5, with 8 bases that match TRBD1. This CDR3 has 15 residues. With V trimmed by 1 base and J by 4 bases, 5 bases remained unmatched. Per germline, CDR1 MNHNS and CDR2 SASEGT. This CDR3 reads CASSEDRGVAETQYF. The CDR3 DNA sequence: TGTGCCAGCAGTGAAGACAGGGGGGTCGCAGAGACCCAGTACTTC.

The rearrangement links TRBV7-2 to TRBJ2-5; 8 bases agree with TRBD2. The tail of the sequence fits TRBJ2-7 better, so the J call may be wrong. The CDR3 is 17 amino acids. Per the germline V gene, CDR1 is SGHTA and CDR2 is FQGNSA. CDR3 residues: CASSLGPQGLVIGEQYF. The CDR3 nucleotides read TGTGCCAGCAGCTTAGGTCCTCAGGGACTAGTAATAGGCGAGCAGTACTTC.

In its sample, this clonotype was seen a few times. The J gene is TRBJ2-3, the V gene TRBV5-6, with D perhaps being TRBD1 or TRBD2 (5 bases each). Germline V gene sequence: CDR1 SGHDT, CDR2 YYEEEE. V was pared by 3 bases and J by 3 bases, with 11 bases between. This CDR3 contains 14 residues. The CDR3 nucleotides are TGTGCCAGCAGCTACGGGACCCCGACAGATACGCAGTATTTT. It specifies CASSYGTPTDTQYF.

This clonotype has a handful of counts. This chain links TRBV25-1 with TRBJ1-5; no clear D gene. Germline CDR1 reads MGHDK; CDR2 reads SYGVNS. Between the trimmed V and J ends, which lost 8 bases and 6 bases, there was a span of 17 bases. The CDR3 is 14 amino acids. The CDR3 loop reads CASSKSGKGQPQHF. As DNA, the CDR3 is TGTGCCAGCTCGAAATCGGGGAAGGGTCAGCCCCAGCATTTT.

The genes are TRBV12-3 or TRBV12-4 and TRBJ2-1; no definite D call. V was pared by 5 bases and J by 8 bases, with 4 bases between. This CDR3 comprises 10 residues. DNA of the CDR3: TGTGCCAGCAGTATCCATGAGCAGTTCTTC. Translated: CASSIHEQFF.

There are many counts of this clonotype. The J gene is TRBJ1-1, the V gene TRBV28, with a weak D call TRBD1 (5 bases). Between the trimmed V and J ends, which lost 7 bases and 6 bases, there was a span of 21 bases. The CDR3 has 15 residues. Per the germline V gene, CDR1 is MDHEN and CDR2 is SYDVKM. This chain's CDR3 is CASTNSGYEWPEAFF. The CDR3 coding sequence is TGTGCCAGCACTAATTCAGGGTACGAATGGCCTGAAGCTTTCTTT.

This clonotype was counted a few times. The genes are TRBV29-1 and TRBJ2-3; D perhaps matches TRBD1 (5 bases). This CDR3 region has 14 residues. V lost 2 bases and J 1 base, leaving 10 bases between the germline ends. CDR1 SQVTM and CDR2 ANQGSEA come from the germline V gene. As DNA, the CDR3 is TGCAGCGTTGAACACGACAGTCGCACAGATACGCAGTATTTT. Residues: CSVEHDSRTDTQYF.

This chain uses TRBV6-5 with TRBJ2-7, with D uncertain. Trimming took off 2 bases at V and 3 bases at J, with 17 bases between the two ends. CDR1 and CDR2 (germline): MNHEY, SVGAGI. The CDR3 is made up of 16 amino acids. The CDR3 nucleotides read TGTGCCAGCAGTTACGAAGGCTGGCTAAGAAACTACGAGCAGTACTTC. Its protein is CASSYEGWLRNYEQYF.

This clonotype was counted a few times. The genes are TRBV10-3 and TRBJ1-6; tentative D call: TRBD1 (6 bases). The CDR3 has 15 residues. The V and J ends lost 1 base and 7 bases respectively, with 11 bases between them. The germline V gene encodes CDR1 ENHRY and CDR2 SYGVKD. As DNA, the CDR3 is TGTGCCATCAGTGAGTTGGACAGCCTAAATTCACCCCTCCACTTT. It is translated as CAISELDSLNSPLHF.

This clonotype has a count of ten or more. The CDR3 DNA is TGTGCCAGCTCCCGAGAAACAGGGGGCATCTACGAGCAGTACTTC. This gives the protein CASSRETGGIYEQYF. This chain joins TRBV7-2 and TRBJ2-7; TRBD1 aligns across 9 bases. CDR1 is SGHTA, CDR2 FQGNSA, per germline. V lost 8 bases to trimming and J lost 3 bases; unmatched junction nucleotides: 11. The length of the CDR3 is 15 residues.

J is TRBJ2-3 and V is TRBV7-9; the D is unclear. Germline V CDR1 and CDR2: SEHNR, FQNEAQ (reference sequence). CDR3 length: 13 residues. Trimming took off 1 base at V and 5 bases at J, with 7 bases between the two ends. CDR3 protein: CASSLGMEDTQYF. CDR3 nucleotides: TGTGCCAGCAGCTTAGGGATGGAAGATACGCAGTATTTT.

The chain combines TRBV20-1 with TRBJ1-2; D possibly corresponds to TRBD1 (5 bases). CDR1 DFQATT and CDR2 SNEGSKA come from the germline V gene (reference sequence). CDR3 length: 17 amino acids. The V end was cut by 7 bases, the J end by 1 base, with 25 bases between. CDR3 protein: CSGRGVLRADINYGYTF. In nucleotides, the CDR3 is TGCAGTGGTCGGGGCGTCTTACGCGCAGACATTAACTATGGCTACACCTTC.

The chain links TRBV12-3 or TRBV12-4 to TRBJ2-7; D is perhaps TRBD1 (6 bases). The CDR3 totals 16 residues. V gave up 2 bases and J gave up 6 bases, with 20 bases separating them. The CDR3 protein is CASSLSWSGERLEQYF. Written as DNA, the CDR3 is TGTGCCAGCAGTTTATCTTGGTCAGGGGAAAGGCTCGAGCAGTACTTC.

This clonotype has a handful of counts. The J gene is TRBJ2-5, the V gene TRBV28; D possibly matches TRBD1 or TRBD2 (5 bases each). The V gene lost 0 bases and the J gene lost 4 bases, with 12 bases spanning the gap. The CDR3 extends over 15 amino acids. Germline CDR1 is MDHEN and CDR2 is SYDVKM. The CDR3 nucleotides are TGTGCCAGCAGTTTATGGGCCTCTGGGGGAGAGACCCAGTACTTC. This encodes CASSLWASGGETQYF.

Of note for this clonotype: One junction end disagrees with the germline gene, perhaps due to a read error. The rearrangement links TRBV7-6 to TRBJ2-7, with 7 bases fitting TRBD2. The CDR3 consists of 15 residues. CDR1 SGHVS and CDR2 FNYEAQ come from the germline V gene. The CDR3 DNA is TGTGCCAGCGGCTTAAGCACGGGAGGTTCTCTCGAGCAGTACTTC. The encoded protein is CASGLSTGGSLEQYF.